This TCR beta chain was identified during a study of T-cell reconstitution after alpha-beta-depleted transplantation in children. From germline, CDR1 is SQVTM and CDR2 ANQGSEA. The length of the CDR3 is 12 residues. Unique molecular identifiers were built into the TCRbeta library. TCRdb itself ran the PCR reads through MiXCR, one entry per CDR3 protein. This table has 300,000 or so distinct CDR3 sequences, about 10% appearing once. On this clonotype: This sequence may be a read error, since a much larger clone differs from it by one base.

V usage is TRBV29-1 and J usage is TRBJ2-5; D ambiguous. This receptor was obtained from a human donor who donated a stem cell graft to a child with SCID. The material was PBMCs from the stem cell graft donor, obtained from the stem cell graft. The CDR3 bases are TGCAGCGTTGATGGCAGAGGAGAGACCAAGTACTTC. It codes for CSVDGRGETKYF.